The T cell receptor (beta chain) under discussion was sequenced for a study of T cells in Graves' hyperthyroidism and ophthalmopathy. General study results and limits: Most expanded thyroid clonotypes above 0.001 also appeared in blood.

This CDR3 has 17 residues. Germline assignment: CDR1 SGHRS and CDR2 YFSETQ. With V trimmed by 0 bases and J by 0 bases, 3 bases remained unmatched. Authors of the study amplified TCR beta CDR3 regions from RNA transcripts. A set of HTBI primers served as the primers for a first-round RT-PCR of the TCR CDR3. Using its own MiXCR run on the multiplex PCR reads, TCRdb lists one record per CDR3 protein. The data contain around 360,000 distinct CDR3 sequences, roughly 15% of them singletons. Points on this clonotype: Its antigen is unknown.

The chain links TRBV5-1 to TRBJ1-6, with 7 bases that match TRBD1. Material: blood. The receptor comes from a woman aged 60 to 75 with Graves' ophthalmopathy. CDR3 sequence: CASSLATGSSYNSPLHF. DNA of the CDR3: TGCGCCAGCAGCTTGGCGACAGGGAGCTCCTATAATTCACCCCTCCACTTT. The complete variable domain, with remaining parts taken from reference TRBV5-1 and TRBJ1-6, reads KAGVTQTPRYLIKTRGQQVTLSCSPISGHRSVSWYQQTPGQGLQFLFEYFSETQRNKGNFPGRFSGRQFSNSRSEMNVSTLELGDSALYLCASSLATGSSYNSPLHFGNGTRLTVT.